The clone carrying this T cell receptor (beta chain) came up many times. These data belong to a study of T cells after yellow fever vaccination. The V gene's germline CDR1 is SGHRS and CDR2 YFSETQ. CDR3 length: 17 residues. Between the trimmed V and J ends, which lost 3 bases and 4 bases, there was a span of 22 bases. TCRdb reanalysed the 5' RACE reads using MiXCR and keeps one entry per CDR3 protein. The data hold about 150,000 distinct CDR3 sequences, with approximately 6% observed a single time. J is TRBJ1-2 and V is TRBV5-1; no clear D gene. The receptor was isolated from a man between 18 and 35 years old who received the YFV17D yellow fever vaccine. The specimen comprised CD4+ T cells sorted from PBMCs, sampled on the day of the first yellow fever vaccination. CDR3 protein: CASSSRRSPLRSYGYTF. Here the CDR3 DNA reads TGCGCCAGCAGCTCAAGACGGAGCCCCCTTCGTAGCTATGGCTACACCTTC.